A single T cell receptor (beta chain) is shown here with its context. CD45RO-negative, CCR7-positively selected cells formed the naive CD8 fraction, excluding terminally differentiated effector memory CD45RA+ cells. The data were taken from a study of shared clonotypes between healthy human individuals. Across the study: There were three CD4 naive, three CD4 memory, two CD8 naive and one CD8 memory plates per donor.

Here immunoSEQ multiplex PCR was the method, and the copy in TCRdb shows in-frame clones only, minus some. The repertoire holds about 2.2 million clones, with approximately 92% as singletons. V was clipped by 0 bases and J by 5 bases; unmatched bases: 5. Germline assignment: CDR1 SGDLS and CDR2 YYNGEE. The CDR3 runs 15 residues. Sequences were obtained from naive CD8+ T cells from PBMCs. The TCR originated in a man between 18 and 35 years old in good health. Some clones in this sample may be carry-over from other donors' samples. This chain joins TRBV9 and TRBJ2-5, with 9 bases matching TRBD1. CDR3 DNA: TGTGCCAGCAGCGTAGCGGGACAGGGAGGGGAGACCCAGTACTTC. Protein sequence: CASSVAGQGGETQYF.